These T cell receptor beta chains were read from a single sample in a study of T cells in Graves' hyperthyroidism and ophthalmopathy. TCRdb reanalysed the multiplex PCR reads using MiXCR and keeps one entry per CDR3 protein. This sample carries around 700,000 distinct CDR3 sequences, around 19% of them seen once, and the ten largest clones take over 15%. Sequencing used blood. The receptors were sampled from a woman in her 50s with Graves' hyperthyroidism that later progressed to Graves' ophthalmopathy. Both conserved end residues are part of each CDR3. D genes are given only for firm matches. Only part of the rows carry a size: once, few, many, or a class if the clone is expanded.

v_gene	j_gene	d_gene	abundance	len	CDR3aa	CDR3nt
TRBV12-3/TRBV12-4	TRBJ2-7	TRBD1	few	18	CASSPSRLHRDSSYEQYF	TGTGCCAGCAGTCCGTCAAGATTACACCGGGACAGTTCCTACGAGCAGTACTTC
TRBV29-1	TRBJ2-7	-	few	11	CSVLRSGEQYF	TGCAGCGTCCTCAGGTCTGGCGAGCAGTACTTC
TRBV7-8	TRBJ1-1	-	-	16	CASSLARAEENTEAFF	TGTGCCAGCAGCTTAGCGCGGGCAGAAGAAAACACTGAAGCTTTCTTT
TRBV12-3/TRBV12-4	TRBJ2-3	TRBD2	many	16	CASSFTSGGWADTQYF	TGTGCCAGCAGTTTTACTAGCGGGGGCTGGGCAGATACGCAGTATTTT
TRBV20-1	TRBJ2-3	-	many	13	CSGPLGGADTQYF	TGCAGTGGCCCACTCGGAGGGGCAGATACGCAGTATTTT
TRBV11-2	TRBJ1-4	TRBD1	many	18	CASSWKGQGFSTNEKLFF	TGTGCCAGCAGCTGGAAGGGACAGGGATTTTCTACTAATGAAAAACTGTTTTTT
TRBV6-1	TRBJ1-3	-	-	15	CASSVSGTYGNTIYF	TGTGCCAGCAGTGTTAGTGGCACCTATGGAAACACCATATATTTT
TRBV14	TRBJ2-7	-	few	16	CASSQGLGGAGYEQYF	TGTGCCAGCAGCCAAGGTTTGGGGGGCGCTGGGTACGAGCAGTACTTC
TRBV11-3	TRBJ2-3	-	-	15	CASSAGAGSTDTQYF	TGTGCCAGCAGCGCAGGGGCGGGGAGCACAGATACGCAGTATTTT
TRBV27	TRBJ1-3	-	few	15	CASARGFYSGNTIYF	TGTGCCAGCGCTCGAGGATTCTACTCTGGAAACACCATATATTTT